These 12 T cell receptor beta chains were all obtained from the same sample, sequenced in a study of blood T cell repertoires in COVID-19. Produced via immunoSEQ multiplex PCR; TCRdb's table is partial and in-frame only. The repertoire holds about 220,000 clones, with about nine tenths as singletons. Specimen: peripheral blood. These receptors were taken from a man aged 25 to 45 who had recovered from COVID-19.

The chain employs TRBV21-1 and TRBJ2-2; TRBD1, the table's D call, was not compared with the DNA. TRBV21-1 counts as a pseudogene. CDR3 size: 18 residues. The CDR3 loop is CASIPPGQGNANTGELFF. As DNA, the CDR3 is TGTGCCAGCATCCCTCCGGGACAGGGGAATGCGAACACCGGGGAGCTGTTTTTT.

The rearrangement joins TRBV19 to TRBJ1-1; 8 nucleotides line up with TRBD1. Germline trimming cut 10 bases from V and 1 base from J; bases unmatched to any gene: 8. CDR3 size: 14 residues. Germline CDR1 LNHDA, CDR2 SQIVND (reference sequence). The CDR3, as DNA: TGTGCCACTGGGTTAGGACAGGGGAACACTGAAGCTTTCTTT. This sequence encodes CATGLGQGNTEAFF.

The J gene is TRBJ2-5, the V gene TRBV18; TRBD2 agrees at 9 bases. Germline lookup yields CDR1 KGHSH and CDR2 LQKENI. This CDR3 is 17 amino acids long. Trimming took 0 bases from V and 5 from J; bases not matched to a gene: 10. CDR3 protein: CASSPPRGSGGLETQYF. Written as DNA, the CDR3 is TGTGCCAGCTCACCACCGAGGGGAAGCGGGGGGCTTGAGACCCAGTACTTC.

The J gene is TRBJ2-2, the V gene TRBV21-1; the D call of TRBD1 is as the table states it, not checked on the DNA. TRBV21-1 is noted as a pseudogene. This CDR3 comprises 14 residues. DNA of the CDR3: TGTGCCAGGTCCAGGTCTTTTAACGCCGGGGAGCTGTTTTTT. Its protein product is CARSRSFNAGELFF.

The V and J genes are TRBV7-2 and TRBJ1-1, with 12 bases aligning to TRBD1. The CDR3 runs 16 residues. The junction had 11 bases not matched to a gene; V was cut back by 7 bases and J by 5 bases. Germline CDR1 is SGHTA and CDR2 is FQGNSA. The CDR3 region has the DNA TGTGCCAGCACCCCCCCGGGACAGGGGGCGCAAACTGAAGCTTTCTTT. As protein: CASTPPGQGAQTEAFF. The whole variable domain, remainder taken from reference TRBV7-2 and TRBJ1-1, is GAGVSQSPSNKVTEKGKDVELRCDPISGHTALYWYRQSLGQGLEFLIYFQGNSAPDKSGLPSDRFSAERTGGSVSTLTIQRTQQEDSAVYLCASTPPGQGAQTEAFFGQGTRLTVV.

The chain uses TRBV7-2 and TRBJ1-2; 12 nucleotides agree with TRBD1. The V segment lost 1 base and the J segment 8 bases; nucleotides outside the gene matches: 8. This CDR3 region has 16 residues. Per germline, CDR1 SGHTA and CDR2 FQGNSA. Here the CDR3 DNA reads TGTGCCAGCAGCTTAGATTGGGACAGGGGGCCTTTAGGCTACACCTTC. Protein sequence: CASSLDWDRGPLGYTF.

The chain recombines TRBV6-6 with TRBJ2-7; 7 bases are a match to TRBD1. Germline trimming cut 7 bases from V and 7 bases from J; bases unmatched to any gene: 10. Per the germline V gene, CDR1 is MNHNY and CDR2 is SVGAGI (reference sequence). The CDR3 extends over 13 amino acids. CDR3 region: CASINRGLTEQYF. DNA of the CDR3: TGTGCCAGCATAAACAGGGGATTAACTGAGCAGTACTTC.

The chain has TRBV27 and TRBJ1-2; tentatively, D is TRBD1 (6 bases). This CDR3 is built from 13 residues. The V end was cut by 6 bases, the J end by 7 bases, with 15 bases between. CDR1 and CDR2 from the germline V gene are MNHEY and SMNVEV (reference sequence). The CDR3 DNA reads as TGTGCCAGCAGCCTCCAGGGGATCGGTGGCTACACCTTC. This sequence encodes CASSLQGIGGYTF.

The chain has TRBV5-6 and TRBJ2-3, with 11 bases identical to TRBD2. V lost 4 bases to trimming and J lost 1 base; unmatched junction nucleotides: 8. The germline V gene encodes CDR1 SGHDT and CDR2 YYEEEE. The CDR3 is made up of 17 amino acids. The CDR3 DNA reads TGTGCCAGCAGCCCTACTTTACTAGCGGGGGGCACAGATACGCAGTATTTT. This encodes CASSPTLLAGGTDTQYF.

This clone was counted once. The CDR3 is CATSLYRGAEAFF. The CDR3 DNA follows: TGTGCCACCAGTCTCTACAGGGGCGCTGAAGCTTTCTTT. V and J are TRBV24-1 and TRBJ1-1; 7 bases are shared with TRBD1. J was trimmed by 6 bases and V by 6 bases; bases with no gene match: 6. From germline, CDR1 is KGHDR and CDR2 SFDVKD. The CDR3 length is 13 residues.

V gene TRBV7-2 combines with J gene TRBJ2-2; unclear D gene. Trimming left V 5 bases short and J 4 bases short, with 14 bases between. The CDR3 totals 15 residues. CDR1 is SGHTA and CDR2 is FQGNSA in the germline V gene. This CDR3 reads CASSPQPLVTGELFF. Here the CDR3 DNA reads TGTGCCAGCAGCCCCCAACCACTCGTCACCGGGGAGCTGTTTTTT.

This clone came up a few times. The CDR3 nucleotides are TGTGCCAGCAGCCACAGGGCCGGGGAGCTGTTTTTT. Its protein is CASSHRAGELFF. The chain recombines TRBV12-1 with TRBJ2-2; the table's D call of TRBD1 was not tested on the DNA. TRBV12-1 is listed as a pseudogene. The CDR3 runs to 12 residues.